This is a list of T cell receptor beta chains from one sample in a study of shared clonotypes between healthy human individuals. Sequenced by immunoSEQ multiplex PCR; TCRdb stores in-frame clones only, minus some. Of fewer than 700,000 clones listed, around 96% are singletons. The sequenced sample was naive CD8+ T cells sorted from blood. The receptors were sampled from a woman aged 25 to 45 in good health. Each CDR3 is given without its conserved first and last residue. The order of the fields is V gene, CDR3 protein.

v_call: TRBV2
cdr3_aa: ASRRTGFGNYGEKLF

v_call: TRBV13
cdr3_aa: ASSEGLAGEAGELF

v_call: TRBV19
cdr3_aa: ASSKGLAGVVGSTDTQY

v_call: TRBV7-9
cdr3_aa: ASSLEGRGEKLF

v_call: TRBV7-6
cdr3_aa: ASRPISETQY

v_call: TRBV30
cdr3_aa: AWSLERAEAF

v_call: TRBV11-2
cdr3_aa: ASSYATSGTYNEQF

v_call: TRBV11-2
cdr3_aa: ASSFRGFYEQY

v_call: TRBV7-9
cdr3_aa: ASSPKGWSGNTIY

v_call: TRBV16
cdr3_aa: ASSHRSGAYNEQF

v_call: TRBV5-8
cdr3_aa: ASTYEQY

v_call: TRBV19
cdr3_aa: AGSLGAGLNQPQH

v_call: TRBV10-2
cdr3_aa: ASSPLTSGDNEQF

v_call: TRBV29-1
cdr3_aa: SGWDNEQF

v_call: TRBV28
cdr3_aa: ASSPERQAKNIQY

v_call: TRBV30
cdr3_aa: AWSATGMLEQY

v_call: TRBV27
cdr3_aa: ASSLGGGNEQF

v_call: TRBV15
cdr3_aa: ATSRVWGNNQPQH

v_call: TRBV5-4
cdr3_aa: ASSDPPGQGYYGYT

v_call: TRBV28
cdr3_aa: ASSLTFGSYEQY

v_call: TRBV5-4
cdr3_aa: ASGTGERYEQY

v_call: TRBV5-4
cdr3_aa: ASSGGPEAF

v_call: TRBV7-8
cdr3_aa: ASSLARLAGDEQF

v_call: TRBV27
cdr3_aa: ASSSGDEQY

v_call: TRBV7-8
cdr3_aa: ASSPQGITGNTIY

v_call: TRBV28
cdr3_aa: ASSSWEEGTEEQY

v_call: TRBV27
cdr3_aa: ASSLNGPRREQY

v_call: TRBV4-1
cdr3_aa: ASSQSLLLAKNIQY

v_call: TRBV9
cdr3_aa: ASSVGDREAF

v_call: TRBV5-6
cdr3_aa: ASSRGQVNNYEQY

v_call: TRBV5-1
cdr3_aa: ASSLERARFTDTQY

v_call: TRBV11-2
cdr3_aa: ASSLVWGRNEKLF

v_call: TRBV29-1
cdr3_aa: SVEDGLRSTRDQPQH

v_call: TRBV7-9
cdr3_aa: ASSSQPRDRGTDTQY

v_call: TRBV10-3
cdr3_aa: AISESVEQF

v_call: TRBV4-1
cdr3_aa: ASSHRTAEETQY

v_call: TRBV1
cdr3_aa: TSYDVQIILGISNQPQH

v_call: TRBV28
cdr3_aa: ASSYGLGGVEGETQY

v_call: TRBV4-2
cdr3_aa: ASSQDLGENGRSYEQY

v_call: TRBV5-1
cdr3_aa: ASSLGQGIGELF

v_call: TRBV11-2
cdr3_aa: ASSLTSGDNEQF

v_call: TRBV30
cdr3_aa: AWSVGGGSEAF

v_call: TRBV5-8
cdr3_aa: ASSSRQGVSEAF

v_call: TRBV13
cdr3_aa: ASSLGPGNTIY

v_call: TRBV15
cdr3_aa: ATSSSYNEQF

v_call: TRBV27
cdr3_aa: ASSTQESLPYEQY

v_call: TRBV2
cdr3_aa: ASSQPDRVYNEQF

v_call: TRBV7-8
cdr3_aa: ASRFQGQGMKQF

v_call: TRBV15
cdr3_aa: ATSGGGLQPQH

v_call: TRBV13
cdr3_aa: ASSLGQGAYEQY

v_call: TRBV6-1
cdr3_aa: ASSGADRGRNGYT